The 14 T cell receptor beta chains given below trace back to one sample, sequenced in a study of T cells in Graves' hyperthyroidism and ophthalmopathy. TCR beta CDR3 region amplification was performed from RNA transcripts. An initial round of RT-PCR targeting the TCR CDR3 relied on the HTBI primer set. TCRdb fed the multiplex PCR reads into MiXCR, producing one record per CDR3 protein. The sample has under 350,000 distinct CDR3 sequences; 18% are singletons. The sample consisted of blood. The receptors were sampled from a woman aged 45 to 65 with Graves' hyperthyroidism.

This clonotype occurred many times. V gene TRBV28 combines with J gene TRBJ1-2; no clear D. The CDR3 runs 11 residues. Germline V gives CDR1 MDHEN, CDR2 SYDVKM. V lost 7 bases and J 1 base, leaving 4 bases between the germline ends. The CDR3 sequence is CASMDNYGYTF. The DNA for the CDR3 is TGTGCCAGCATGGATAACTATGGCTACACCTTC.

The genes are TRBV10-3 and TRBJ2-1; TRBD2 might be the D (7 bases). Trimming took off 0 bases at V and 0 bases at J, with 9 bases between the two ends. The CDR3 is 16 residues long. Germline V gene sequence: CDR1 ENHRY, CDR2 SYGVKD. CDR3 in DNA: TGTGCCATCAGTGAGTCAGGGGGGGCCTCCTACAATGAGCAGTTCTTC. Encoded protein: CAISESGGASYNEQFF.

This rearrangement joins TRBV6-1 to TRBJ2-5; TRBD2 matches 10 bases. The CDR3 extends over 17 amino acids. V lost 1 base to trimming and J lost 5 bases; unmatched junction nucleotides: 10. Germline V gives CDR1 MNHNS, CDR2 SASEGT. The CDR3 sequence: CASSEVLPSGRIETQYF. The CDR3 bases are TGTGCCAGCAGTGAAGTGTTACCTAGCGGGAGAATTGAGACCCAGTACTTC.

This clonotype was recorded a few times. Written as DNA, the CDR3 is TGTGCCAGCAGTTCGAGTACAGGGACAGATACGCAGTATTTT. As protein: CASSSSTGTDTQYF. The rearrangement links TRBV6-1 to TRBJ2-3, with D maybe TRBD1 (6 bases). Trimming left V 5 bases short and J 3 bases short, with 12 bases between. The CDR3 has 14 amino acids. Germline V gene sequence: CDR1 MNHNS, CDR2 SASEGT.

Note on this clonotype: One end of the junction varies from germline; a read error may be responsible. This sequence joins TRBV20-1 and TRBJ1-2; 8 nucleotides line up with TRBD1. The CDR3 loop spans 12 amino acids. CDR1 DFQATT and CDR2 SNEGSKA come from the germline V gene (reference sequence). The CDR3 nucleotides are TGCAGTGCTGCGACAGGGGCCTATGGCTGCACCTTC. The encoded protein is CSAATGAYGCTF.

At least ten counts were recorded for this clonotype. The rearrangement links TRBV11-2 to TRBJ1-2; no definite D call. Trimming cost V 3 bases and J 7 bases, with 9 bases left between them. CDR1 SGHAT and CDR2 FQNNGV come from the germline V gene. The CDR3 consists of 12 residues. The CDR3 coding sequence is TGTGCCAGCAGCTTGGACGGGCCTGGCTACACCTTC. Its protein is CASSLDGPGYTF.

In this sample, this clonotype turned up many times. The genes are TRBV6-1 and TRBJ2-1; D is uncertain. The CDR3 consists of 13 residues. Per the germline V gene, CDR1 is MNHNS and CDR2 is SASEGT. The V and J ends lost 5 bases and 9 bases respectively, with 14 bases between them. The CDR3 nucleotides are TGTGCCAGCAGTCCCTCGGTTGGAGTTGAGCAGTTCTTC. This codes for CASSPSVGVEQFF.

The genes are TRBV5-1 and TRBJ1-2; 9 bases fit TRBD1. CDR3 length: 12 residues. Germline V gene lookup returns CDR1 SGHRS and CDR2 YFSETQ. J lost 14 bases, V lost 0 bases, and 5 bases had no gene match. The CDR3 DNA sequence: TGCGCCAGCAGCTTGGGGGGGACAGGGAAGACCTTC. Its protein is CASSLGGTGKTF.

This clonotype has a handful of counts. CDR3 residues: CASRRGYNEQFF. The CDR3 DNA reads TGTGCCAGCAGGAGGGGTTACAATGAGCAGTTCTTC. The rearrangement links TRBV25-1 to TRBJ2-1, with D perhaps TRBD1 or TRBD2 (5 bases each). The CDR3 runs to 12 residues. Germline CDR1 and CDR2: MGHDK and SYGVNS. Trimming removed 6 bases from V and 4 bases from J, with 7 bases in between.

The V and J genes are TRBV29-1 and TRBJ2-1, with D maybe TRBD2 (5 bases). The CDR3 has 13 residues. Germline lookup yields CDR1 SQVTM and CDR2 ANQGSEA. V dropped 6 bases and J dropped 8 bases, with 17 bases sitting between them. The CDR3 here is CSVGLAEYDEQFF. In DNA form, the CDR3 reads TGCAGCGTCGGACTGGCAGAGTACGATGAGCAGTTCTTC.

CDR3 sequence (DNA): TGTGCTAGTGGCATGGGGAATGAGCAGTTCTTC. This gives the protein CASGMGNEQFF. This chain links TRBV12-5 with TRBJ2-1; D uncertain. With 6 bases removed from V and 7 bases from J, the gap between germline ends came to 7 bases. In germline, CDR1 is LGHNT, CDR2 FRNRAP. The CDR3 totals 11 residues. The full variable domain, with the rest looked up from reference TRBV12-5 and TRBJ2-1, is DARVTQTPRHKVTEMGQEVTMRCQPILGHNTVFWYRQTMMQGLELLAYFRNRAPLDDSGMPKDRFSAEMPDATLATLKIQPSEPRDSAVYFCASGMGNEQFFGPGTRLTVL.

The chain carries TRBV6-2 or TRBV6-3 and TRBJ1-1; D gene unclear. Per the germline V gene, CDR1 is MNHEY and CDR2 is SVGEGT. The V end lost 6 bases, the J end lost 3 bases, and 8 bases lay between the germline ends. CDR3 length: 12 amino acids. In DNA form, the CDR3 reads TGTGCCAGCAGCCCCGAATACACTGAAGCTTTCTTT. This translates into CASSPEYTEAFF.

Many counts were recorded for this clonotype. The chain recombines TRBV2 with TRBJ2-7, with TRBD2 matching 11 bases. V gave up 6 bases and J gave up 2 bases; unmatched junction bases: 6. Germline V gives CDR1 SNHLY, CDR2 FYNNEI. The CDR3 spans 15 residues. CDR3 bases: TGTGCCAGCAGCCCTGGGACTAGCGGCGCCTACGAGCAGTACTTC. It translates to CASSPGTSGAYEQYF. Drawing the rest from reference TRBV2 and TRBJ2-7, the complete variable domain is EPEVTQTPSHQVTQMGQEVILRCVPISNHLYFYWYRQILGQKVEFLVSFYNNEISEKSEIFDDQFSVERPDGSNFTLKIRSTKLEDSAMYFCASSPGTSGAYEQYFGPGTRLTVT.

This clonotype was found many times. The J gene is TRBJ1-5, the V gene TRBV2; 9 nucleotides agree with TRBD1. Germline assignment: CDR1 SNHLY and CDR2 FYNNEI. This CDR3 spans 14 amino acids. J lost 4 bases, V lost 4 bases, and 2 bases had no gene match. This CDR3 reads CASSAGQGNQPQHF. Here the CDR3 DNA reads TGTGCCAGCAGTGCAGGACAGGGGAATCAGCCCCAGCATTTT.